The clone carrying this T cell receptor beta chain was found a few times. Its cognate antigen is unknown. This sample was taken from a study of beta chain features in type 1 diabetes. Study information: Similarity in age, gender and cell yields was seen between patients and healthy donors. Across all samples, some 98 million sorted cells were examined.

As every portion of the isolated RNA was reverse transcribed, the sequencing read expressed TCRB transcripts. The data were produced by immunoSEQ multiplex PCR, yet TCRdb's version contains in-frame clones alone and is incomplete. In the table there are roughly 180,000 clones, 6.5% to 9.5% of which are singletons. This CDR3 is 15 amino acids long. CDR1 is SGHAT and CDR2 is FQNNGV in the germline V gene. V gave up 6 bases and J gave up 3 bases, with 17 bases separating them. Cells sorted by CD45RO/CCR7/CD25/CD127/CD95/CD27 comprised CD4+ naive, central memory, regulatory and stem cell-like memory cells. Findings of the study overall: TCRB CDR3s from Type 1 diabetes patients were moderately but significantly shorter in all four CD4+ subsets.

The TCR originated in a woman aged 40 to 55 with type 1 diabetes. Sequenced material: central memory CD4+ T cells from blood. V usage is TRBV11-2 and J usage is TRBJ2-5, with D perhaps matching TRBD2 (6 bases). CDR3 nucleotides: TGTGCCAGCAGAAATCTACGGGGGTCCGAAGAGACCCAGTACTTC. This translates into CASRNLRGSEETQYF.